This is a list of T cell receptor beta chains from one sample in a study of T cells after yellow fever vaccination. TCRdb redid the calling of the 5' RACE reads with MiXCR, one entry per CDR3 protein. The data show about 160,000 distinct CDR3 sequences, with around 7.3% seen just once and 2.5% to 3% held by the top ten. This material consisted of CD4+ T cells sorted from PBMCs, taken 5 to 6 days after the first yellow fever vaccination. The receptors were sampled from a man younger than 35 who received the YFV17D yellow fever vaccine. Both conserved end residues are part of each CDR3. Fields, in order: V gene, CDR3 protein.

v_gene: TRBV7-2; CDR3aa: CASSPRTANEKLFF
v_gene: TRBV28; CDR3aa: CASTNRGGKQNYGYTF
v_gene: TRBV7-2; CDR3aa: CASSLMPTGGQPQHF
v_gene: TRBV21-1; CDR3aa: CASRPTFGRFATNEKLFF
v_gene: TRBV4-3; CDR3aa: CASSQNRPRGGHVTQYF
v_gene: TRBV7-9; CDR3aa: CASRRGLRKLFF
v_gene: TRBV10-3; CDR3aa: CAISESGRPNYGYTF
v_gene: TRBV25-1; CDR3aa: CASSGHSEGPYNEQFF
v_gene: TRBV7-3; CDR3aa: CASSSTTLPTNEKLFF
v_gene: TRBV5-1; CDR3aa: CASSSGQDHYGYTF
v_gene: TRBV20-1; CDR3aa: CSSAKPLRGVPNEQFF
v_gene: TRBV7-6; CDR3aa: CASSSGLGEYTF
v_gene: TRBV18; CDR3aa: CASSPPNSEKETQYF
v_gene: TRBV6-1; CDR3aa: CASRVNTEAFF
v_gene: TRBV7-2; CDR3aa: CASTSSGGAYTGELFF
v_gene: TRBV7-2; CDR3aa: CASSLVSSGGKSEQFF
v_gene: TRBV2; CDR3aa: CASSDQGSETQYF
v_gene: TRBV23-1; CDR3aa: CASSRKGWAHEQYF
v_gene: TRBV29-1; CDR3aa: CSVSRVVSETQYF
v_gene: TRBV18; CDR3aa: CASSRAAGVVEPQHF
v_gene: TRBV29-1; CDR3aa: CSAPSPGNTDTQYF
v_gene: TRBV3-1; CDR3aa: CASSLAGGFNEQFF
v_gene: TRBV4-1; CDR3aa: CASSQDARSTDTQYF
v_gene: TRBV6-2/TRBV6-3; CDR3aa: CASSYSGEGARETQYF
v_gene: TRBV21-1; CDR3aa: CASSKASPPEAFF
v_gene: TRBV12-3/TRBV12-4; CDR3aa: CASSRDSNQPQHF
v_gene: TRBV5-1; CDR3aa: CASSLWDRTQETQYF
v_gene: TRBV2; CDR3aa: CASSVGSPITEAFF
v_gene: TRBV18; CDR3aa: CASSALGAAFPDTQYF
v_gene: TRBV7-3; CDR3aa: CASSLDRGRSPLHF
v_gene: TRBV20-1; CDR3aa: CSASGRGLNGYTF
v_gene: TRBV5-5; CDR3aa: CASSFSPYEQYF
v_gene: TRBV11-2; CDR3aa: CASRPGVDSGTQYF
v_gene: TRBV11-2; CDR3aa: CASSFVQTNEKLFF
v_gene: TRBV29-1; CDR3aa: CSARTGGGTEAFF
v_gene: TRBV6-5; CDR3aa: CASSYSTGVPDTQYF
v_gene: TRBV5-1; CDR3aa: CASSLLAGMNTGELFF